What follows are 15 T cell receptor beta chains derived from one specimen sequenced in a study of shared clonotypes between healthy human individuals. As defined, naive CD8 cells were CD45RO-negative and positively selected for CCR7, with terminally differentiated effector memory CD45RA+ cells excluded. The method was immunoSEQ multiplex PCR; TCRdb's version includes in-frame clones alone and lacks a portion of them. The sample shows about 1,900,000 clones, roughly 95% of them seen only once. Sequenced input: naive CD8+ T cells sorted from blood. The receptors come from a young man in good health.

With respect to this clone: Other DNA sequences in the same sample also yield this CDR3. The J gene is TRBJ2-2, the V gene TRBV18; D call uncertain. Deletions cut 0 bases from V and 6 bases from J, with 5 bases between. CDR3 length: 13 residues. Looked up from germline, CDR1 is KGHSH and CDR2 is LQKENI. This CDR3 reads CASSPPGSGELFF. CDR3 in DNA: TGTGCCAGCTCACCACCGGGGTCCGGGGAGCTGTTTTTT.

The V gene is TRBV7-6, the J gene TRBJ1-1; 11 bases align to TRBD1. After removal of 6 bases from V and 6 bases from J, the junction contained 6 bases not matched to a gene. The CDR3 contains 14 residues. Germline CDR1 is SGHVS and CDR2 is FNYEAQ. The CDR3 sequence is CASRSGQGAAEAFF. The CDR3, as DNA: TGTGCCAGCAGGTCCGGACAGGGGGCGGCTGAAGCTTTCTTT.

This clone was counted a single time. This sample includes further DNA sequences coding for the same CDR3. CDR3 loop: CASSLGQGGSTEAFF. The DNA for the CDR3 is TGTGCCAGCAGCCTCGGACAGGGCGGGAGCACTGAAGCTTTCTTT. The rearrangement uses TRBV5-4 and TRBJ1-1; 8 positions agree with TRBD1. V lost 4 bases to trimming and J lost 4 bases; unmatched junction nucleotides: 9. This CDR3 is 15 amino acids long. Germline CDR1 and CDR2: SGHNT and YYREEE (reference sequence).

V is TRBV10-3 and J is TRBJ1-1; D gene ambiguous. The germline V gene has CDR1 ENHRY and CDR2 SYGVKD. Trimming removed 3 bases from V and 0 bases from J, with 8 bases in between. The CDR3 is made up of 14 amino acids. In DNA, the CDR3 is TGTGCCATCAGTGATGGGATGATGAACACTGAAGCTTTCTTT. Its translation is CAISDGMMNTEAFF.

As concerns this clone: The same CDR3 arises from other DNA sequences in this sample as well. The gene calls are TRBV6-5 and TRBJ2-7; 8 bases map to TRBD2. Unmatched junction bases numbered 3, after V lost 6 bases and J lost 2 bases. Germline CDR1 and CDR2: MNHEY and SVGAGI. CDR3 length equals 13 residues. The CDR3 nucleotides are TGTGCCAGCAGCGGGGGGGGTACCTACGAGCAGTACTTC. It yields the protein CASSGGGTYEQYF.

V is TRBV2 and J is TRBJ2-1, with 10 bases fitting TRBD2. This CDR3 region has 17 residues. The germline gives CDR1 SNHLY, CDR2 FYNNEI. With 5 bases clipped from V and 4 bases from J, the junction kept 11 bases outside the gene matches. The CDR3 DNA follows: TGTGCCAGCAGTACCCCGTCGAGCGGGAGGGGGTACAATGAGCAGTTCTTC. It encodes CASSTPSSGRGYNEQFF.

This chain joins TRBV5-6 and TRBJ1-4; D gene ambiguous. CDR1 and CDR2 (germline): SGHDT, YYEEEE. Trimming stripped 1 base from V and 8 bases from J, with 12 bases between. This CDR3 is built from 14 residues. The DNA of the CDR3 is TGTGCCAGCAGCTTGACTTGGGGTCGAGAAAAACTGTTTTTT. Its protein is CASSLTWGREKLFF.

J is TRBJ1-1 and V is TRBV28; no clear D. CDR3 length equals 13 residues. V was clipped by 6 bases and J by 4 bases, with 12 bases between them. Germline-derived CDR1 and CDR2 are MDHEN and SYDVKM. Here the CDR3 reads CASRPGRGTEAFF. Here the CDR3 DNA reads TGTGCCAGCAGGCCCGGCCGGGGCACTGAAGCTTTCTTT.

The chain carries TRBV4-2 and TRBJ2-7, with D unresolved. The CDR3 totals 16 residues. V was pared by 1 base and J by 2 bases, with 15 bases between. From germline, CDR1 is LGHNA and CDR2 YNFKEQ. The CDR3 loop reads CASSQGSPSSTYEQYF. The CDR3 nucleotides read TGTGCCAGCAGCCAAGGGTCTCCGTCATCAACCTACGAGCAGTACTTC.

About this clone: Other DNA sequences in the same sample also yield this CDR3. The V gene is TRBV7-8, the J gene TRBJ2-5; D is undetermined. This CDR3 contains 11 residues. The ends were cut back, 2 bases at V and 2 bases at J, with 0 bases in the middle. Germline CDR1 SGHVS, CDR2 FQNEAQ. The DNA of the CDR3 is TGTGCCAGCAGCTTACAAGAGACCCAGTACTTC. Translated, it gives CASSLQETQYF.

This chain links TRBV7-9 with TRBJ1-3, with no clear D. The CDR3 is made up of 12 amino acids. In germline, CDR1 is SEHNR, CDR2 FQNEAQ (reference sequence). With 4 bases removed from V and 4 bases from J, the gap between germline ends came to 5 bases. The CDR3: CASSYQGNTIYF. CDR3 nucleotides: TGTGCCAGCAGCTACCAGGGAAACACCATATATTTT.

This clone occurred once. V gene TRBV27 combines with J gene TRBJ2-7; 12 nucleotides match TRBD2. Germline loops: CDR1 MNHEY, CDR2 SMNVEV (reference sequence). The CDR3 consists of 16 residues. The V and J ends lost 4 bases and 0 bases, in that order; junction bases with no gene match: 4. CDR3 protein: CASSSPTSGSSYEQYF. In DNA form, the CDR3 reads TGTGCCAGCAGTTCACCGACTAGCGGGAGCTCCTACGAGCAGTACTTC.

This clone occurred once. This sample includes further DNA sequences coding for the same CDR3. This sequence joins TRBV11-2 and TRBJ1-2; D ambiguous. Trimming took off 1 base at V and 4 bases at J, with 7 bases between the two ends. Germline CDR1 and CDR2: SGHAT and FQNNGV. CDR3 length equals 13 residues. The CDR3 reads CASSLGRIYGYTF. CDR3 in DNA: TGTGCCAGCAGCTTAGGCAGGATCTATGGCTACACCTTC.

The chain joins TRBV4-2 to TRBJ2-5; 12 positions agree with TRBD2. V lost 7 bases, J lost 3 bases, and 0 bases stayed unmatched. CDR3 size: 13 residues. The germline CDR1 and CDR2 sequences are LGHNA and YNFKEQ. The CDR3 is CASTSGGEETQYF. CDR3 bases: TGTGCCAGCACTAGCGGGGGGGAAGAGACCCAGTACTTC.

This sequence joins TRBV4-1 and TRBJ2-5, with TRBD2 identical over 11 bases. CDR1 is MGHRA and CDR2 is YSYEKL in the germline V gene. The J segment lost 4 bases and the V segment lost 4 bases, leaving 5 bases of the junction unmatched. The CDR3 totals 15 residues. CDR3 DNA sequence: TGCGCCAGCAGCCCTTTAGCGGGAGGGGTAGAGACCCAGTACTTC. Translation: CASSPLAGGVETQYF.